This note documents a single TCR beta chain sequence. Its specificity is unknown. Germline CDR1 reads SNHLY; CDR2 reads FYNNEI. Trimming took 4 bases from V and 5 from J, leaving 11 bases between them. This CDR3 has 13 residues. The data were taken from a study of CD8+CD57+ T cells in acquired aplastic anemia. For the study at large: An average of 3.2 ug of DNA was obtained from sorted CD4+ and CD8+ cells. Read counts for CD4+ cells (from healthy donors) averaged roughly 10 million. Overall study findings and caveats: In common between the patients and the controls were approximately 28 CD8+ CDR3 sequences. For CD8+ Simpson's diversity, patients and controls showed no significant difference.

TCR beta VDJ and CDR3 profiles were obtained from a genomic DNA template. TCRdb reprocessed the reads via MiXCR and lists one record per CDR3 protein. The sample lists 100,000 to 150,000 distinct CDR3 sequences, less than 45% occurring once. This chain uses TRBV2 with TRBJ1-1; D gene unclear. The TCR comes from a human donor in good health, serving as a control. The sequenced sample was sorted CD4+, CD8+, or CD8+CD57+ T cells (not recorded which) from PBMCs. CDR3 loop: CASSVVEGTEAFF. The CDR3 nucleotides read TGTGCCAGCAGTGTAGTAGAAGGAACTGAAGCTTTCTTT.